A single TCR beta chain is shown here with its context. What this receptor recognizes is not known. This clone may be a read error of a much larger clone one base away. Using a constant-region primer and ProtoScript II reverse transcriptase, TCRbeta-specific cDNA was reverse-transcribed from 500 to 650 ng total RNA. Construction of the TCRbeta libraries relied on three nested rounds of multiplex PCR, following a slightly modified ARM-PCR procedure. Multiplex TRBV1-TRBV30 forward primers and a Cbeta reverse primer were used in the first two PCR rounds, each of which was run for about 10 cycles. A final 25-cycle PCR with Deep VentR polymerase added sample barcodes and Illumina adapters. Before sequencing, amplicons between 200 and 500 bp were purified from gel using a QIAquick gel extraction kit. An Illumina HiSeq 2500 was used to sequence the TCRbeta amplicons with 250-bp paired-end reads. Under the source paper's analysis protocol: To recover full CDR3 sequences, reads were quality-trimmed using Trimmomatic v0.33 and paired reads were then merged using FLASH v1.2.11. MiGEC v1.2.1b assigned V, D and J germline segments to the rearranged TCRbeta sequences. VDJtools v1.0.0 computed clonotype statistics and Shannon-Wiener diversity indices. Except for diversity analysis, only each sample's 250 most abundant clonotypes were used in subsequent analyses to reduce sampling bias. Clones were called with MiXCR by TCRdb after fastp trimmed the public reads at Q25, and only in-frame beta chains were retained. Identical CDR3 proteins give one entry, which carries the most common genes and DNA. For this entry, the V and J calls and clone size follow TCRdb and not the study's own pipeline. The sample table shows 95,000 to 150,000 distinct CDR3 sequences, and 50% to 65% are seen once. The ten largest clones capture approximately 9.9% of the sample.

As encoded in the germline V gene, CDR1 is SQVTM while CDR2 is ANQGSEA. The CDR3 spans 13 residues, from the cysteine through the phenylalanine. Only the CDR3 region is kept as DNA, spanning 39 bases read in frame from base 1. Total RNA and DNA were co-extracted without cell sorting from around 20-30 mg of bulk tissue using the AllPrep DNA/RNA mini kit. Between late 2015 and March 2016, about 5 patients in China with histopathologically diagnosed primary liver carcinoma had surgical resection. At the time of sampling, the patients had chronic HBV infection and had not received any treatment. Each tumor was sampled at five spatially separated regions: the superior, inferior, left-lateral and right-lateral poles and the tumor centre. According to histology, viable tumor cells made up more than 80% of every tumor sample. Fresh tumor and adjacent tissue pieces were bisected; one half was stored in RNAlater at -80°C, the other sent for histology.

The sample belongs to a study of tumor-infiltrating lymphocytes in primary liver carcinoma (TCRdb year 2017). Background on the whole study: The five patients, three men and two women aged 30 to 69 years, had hepatocellular carcinoma (four) or combined HCC and intrahepatic cholangiocarcinoma (one). Reproducibility between technical replicate repertoires was high, with correlation coefficients above 0.95 and mean shared-clone rates roughly 0.86. A total of roughly 35 specimens from 5 patients went through TCRbeta repertoire sequencing, namely 25 tumor regions, 5 adjacent noncancerous liver tissues and 5 peripheral blood samples. The roughly 27 tumor region samples were profiled with Agilent mRNA microarrays so that TCRbeta repertoire diversity could be related to the local molecular phenotype. Each sample produced about 3.65 to 8 million productive TCRbeta reads, and read depth showed no significant difference between tissue types. TCRbeta repertoire sequencing, expression microarrays and whole-exome sequencing were combined in the study across five regions of each liver tumor, with adjacent normal tissue and blood also included. Tumors of the five patients were stage T1-T3 N0M0 with maximum diameters of roughly 4.2 to 11 cm.

Broader findings and caveats from the paper: A significantly larger repertoire fraction was made up by the top 250 clones in tumors than in blood (p = 0.039). Only about 7-24% of top clones were present in all five regions of a tumor, suggesting spatial heterogeneity of tumor-infiltrating T cells. Repertoire overlap was higher between tumor regions (mean roughly 35%) than tumor-adjacent (approximately 17%) or tumor-blood (approximately 14%) pairs, consistent with antigen-driven expansion. Only the TCR beta chain was sequenced, which likely underestimates true repertoire diversity because unpaired alpha chains were not captured. Only five patients were included in the study, and the authors note that the findings should be validated in a larger study. Because the samples were bulk and unsorted, CD4+ and CD8+ T cell repertoires could not be compared.

The chain was built from TRBV29-1 and TRBJ2-3; possibly the D gene is TRBD2, per 5 matching bases. The clonotype comes from a woman in her sixties or seventies with primary liver carcinoma and hepatitis B virus infection. The sample was liver tumor tissue from sampling region 1. What the cell subset or site label conveys for this sample: tumor region T1, superior pole. The CDR3 amino acid sequence is: CCVEAGGADTQYF. The nucleotides read TGCTGCGTTGAAGCTGGAGGCGCAGATACGCAGTATTTT.